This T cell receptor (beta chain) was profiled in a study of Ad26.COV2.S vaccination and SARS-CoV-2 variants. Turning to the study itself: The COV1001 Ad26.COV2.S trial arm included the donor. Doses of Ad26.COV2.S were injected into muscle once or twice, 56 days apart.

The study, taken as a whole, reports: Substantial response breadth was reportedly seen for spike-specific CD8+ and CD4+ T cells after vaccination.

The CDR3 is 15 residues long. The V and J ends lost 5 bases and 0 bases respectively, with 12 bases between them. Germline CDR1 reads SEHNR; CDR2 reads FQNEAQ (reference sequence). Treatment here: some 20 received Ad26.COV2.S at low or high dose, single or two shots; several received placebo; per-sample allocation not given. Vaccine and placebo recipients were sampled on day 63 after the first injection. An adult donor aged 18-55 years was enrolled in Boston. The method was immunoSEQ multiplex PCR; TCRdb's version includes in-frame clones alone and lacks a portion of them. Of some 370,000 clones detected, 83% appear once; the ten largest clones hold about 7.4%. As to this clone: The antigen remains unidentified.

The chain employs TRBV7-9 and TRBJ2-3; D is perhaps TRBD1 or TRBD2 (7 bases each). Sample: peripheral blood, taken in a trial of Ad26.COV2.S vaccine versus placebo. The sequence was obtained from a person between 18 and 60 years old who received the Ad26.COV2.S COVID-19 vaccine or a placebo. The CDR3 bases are TGTGCCAGCAGCCCCCAGGGGGGGAGCACAGATACGCAGTATTTT. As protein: CASSPQGGSTDTQYF.